One and the same sample provided the 32 T cell receptor beta chains below, sequenced in a study of T cell repertoires in cytomegalovirus infection. From the reads, TCRdb called clonotypes with MiXCR, one entry per CDR3 protein. This sample yields hundreds of thousands of distinct CDR3 sequences, of which roughly a sixth are seen a single time; approximately 12% belongs to the top ten. The sequenced sample consisted of PBMCs. The receptor source for this set is a human donor in good health (CMV status not recorded). Some clones in this sample may be carry-over from other donors' samples.

This clonotype was counted a few times. The J gene is TRBJ2-5, the V gene TRBV6-2 or TRBV6-3, with 8 bases aligning to TRBD2. V lost 4 bases to trimming and J lost 4 bases; unmatched junction nucleotides: 5. Germline V gene data show CDR1 as MNHEY and CDR2 as SVGEGT. The CDR3 sequence is 14 residues long. The CDR3, as DNA: TGTGCCAGCAGTTTCGGGACTAGGGGAGAGACCCAGTACTTC. Encoded protein: CASSFGTRGETQYF.

The rearrangement uses TRBV12-3 or TRBV12-4 and TRBJ2-1, with TRBD2 matching over 12 bases. Losses at the gene ends were 6 bases for V and 3 bases for J; bases not matched to a gene: 12. This CDR3 has 18 amino acids. Here the CDR3 DNA reads TGTGCCAGCAGCCCTTCTAGCGGGGGGGCCTCTGGCTACAATGAGCAGTTCTTC. It yields the protein CASSPSSGGASGYNEQFF.

About this clonotype: A junction end diverges from the germline sequence, so it may reflect a read error. The chain is built from TRBV7-3 and TRBJ1-1; D possibly corresponds to TRBD1 (5 bases). The length of the CDR3 is 15 residues. Per the germline V gene, CDR1 is SGHTA and CDR2 is FQGTGA. In nucleotides, the CDR3 is TGTGCAAGCAGCTTTTCTGGGACGATGAACACTGAAGCTTTATTT. It specifies CASSFSGTMNTEALF.

The sample holds a few counts of this clonotype. The chain uses TRBV10-3 and TRBJ2-7; 9 bases match TRBD1. The V gene's germline CDR1 is ENHRY and CDR2 SYGVKD. With V trimmed by 6 bases and J by 2 bases, 5 bases remained unmatched. The CDR3 contains 14 residues. Here the CDR3 DNA reads TGTGCCATCAGCCTAAGACAGGGGGCCTACGAGCAGTACTTC. Encoded protein: CAISLRQGAYEQYF.

This clonotype was counted many times. This chain uses TRBV19 with TRBJ2-7; unclear D gene. The CDR3 contains 12 residues. CDR1 and CDR2 (germline): LNHDA, SQIVND (reference sequence). V was shortened by 3 bases and J by 3 bases, with 6 bases between the two germline ends. CDR3 amino acids: CASSINGYEQYF. The CDR3 bases are TGTGCCAGTAGTATCAACGGCTACGAGCAGTACTTC.

The genes are TRBV5-4 and TRBJ1-2; D gene ambiguous. Deletions cut 4 bases from V and 6 bases from J, with 7 bases between. The CDR3 spans 11 residues. Germline V gene sequence: CDR1 SGHNT, CDR2 YYREEE (reference sequence). CDR3 sequence (DNA): TGTGCCAGCAGCACCTCTCATGGCTACACCTTC. Its translation: CASSTSHGYTF.

About this clonotype: This may arise from a read error, as a much more abundant clone is one base away. This sequence joins TRBV10-3 and TRBJ2-3, with 7 bases aligning to TRBD1. Per germline, CDR1 ENHRY and CDR2 SYGVKD. Germline trimming cut 6 bases from V and 1 base from J; bases unmatched to any gene: 7. The CDR3 has 15 amino acids. CDR3 in amino acids: CAIRNPGQGTDTQYF. The DNA for the CDR3 is TGTGCCATCAGGAACCCCGGACAGGGCACAGATACGCAGTATTTT.

This clonotype was picked up many times. The chain has TRBV7-3 and TRBJ2-1, with 14 bases aligning to TRBD2. Germline lookup yields CDR1 SGHTA and CDR2 FQGTGA. CDR3 length equals 17 residues. V dropped 5 bases and J dropped 7; count of bases not matched to a gene: 10. The CDR3 region is CASSPRTSGGRSNEQFF. Written as DNA, the CDR3 is TGTGCCAGCAGCCCTCGGACTAGCGGGGGGAGGTCGAATGAGCAGTTCTTC.

The CDR3 DNA reads TGCAGTGCTGGGACTAGCGGGGGACGTGGGGTCGAGCAGTTCTTC. Encoded protein: CSAGTSGGRGVEQFF. This chain joins TRBV20-1 and TRBJ2-1, with 14 bases that match TRBD2. V lost 5 bases and J lost 10; bases outside the gene matches: 10. Germline V gene data show CDR1 as DFQATT and CDR2 as SNEGSKA (reference sequence). The CDR3 length is 15 residues.

This clonotype was recorded at least ten times. The chain employs TRBV11-1 and TRBJ2-1; 7 bases are shared with TRBD1. The CDR3 is 17 amino acids. V shed 5 bases, J shed 5 bases, and the junction held 15 bases outside the gene matches. Germline values: CDR1 SGHAT, CDR2 FQDESV (reference sequence). CDR3 in amino acids: CASSPRTGVFLNNEQFF. In DNA form, the CDR3 reads TGTGCCAGCAGCCCTAGGACAGGTGTTTTCCTAAACAATGAGCAGTTCTTC.

The chain combines TRBV6-1 with TRBJ2-5; 10 nucleotides line up with TRBD2. V lost 10 bases and J lost 3; bases outside the gene matches: 14. The CDR3 spans 16 residues. The germline V gene has CDR1 MNHNS and CDR2 SASEGT. The CDR3 reads CATRGWSGGAEETQYF. As DNA, the CDR3 is TGTGCCACCCGGGGTTGGAGCGGGGGGGCCGAAGAGACCCAGTACTTC.

There are a few counts of this clonotype. This chain links TRBV18 with TRBJ1-2, with 11 bases identical to TRBD1. The CDR3 consists of 16 residues. Germline V lookup: CDR1 KGHSH, CDR2 LQKENI. The trim removed 4 bases at V and 4 bases at J, leaving 8 bases unmatched. CDR3 bases: TGTGCCAGCTCACTTGGACAGGGGGCCGTCAGCTATGGCTACACCTTC. Residues: CASSLGQGAVSYGYTF.

This clonotype was seen only a few times. The chain uses TRBV12-3 or TRBV12-4 and TRBJ2-4; D might be TRBD1 (7 bases). The CDR3 sequence is 13 residues long. V was pared by 4 bases and J by 6 bases, with 10 bases between. DNA for the CDR3: TGTGCCAGCAGTTGGGGGGACAGAAACATTCAGTACTTC. Its protein is CASSWGDRNIQYF.

This clonotype came up many times. The chain recombines TRBV24-1 with TRBJ2-3, with D maybe TRBD1 (6 bases). The CDR3 runs to 16 residues. Per germline, CDR1 KGHDR and CDR2 SFDVKD. Trimming took 7 bases from V and 1 from J, leaving 17 bases between them. CDR3 nucleotide sequence: TGTGCCACCAGCGATGCCCATTCAGGGGGCACAGATACGCAGTATTTT. This codes for CATSDAHSGGTDTQYF.

The chain links TRBV5-1 to TRBJ1-1; no definite D call. In germline, CDR1 is SGHRS, CDR2 YFSETQ. With 0 bases removed from V and 2 bases from J, the gap between germline ends came to 17 bases. CDR3 length equals 17 residues. This chain's CDR3 is CASSLGPQEMANTEAFF. The CDR3 DNA is TGCGCCAGCAGCTTGGGACCCCAGGAGATGGCCAACACTGAAGCTTTCTTT.

This clonotype was seen once. This rearrangement joins TRBV5-8 to TRBJ2-1, with 9 bases aligning to TRBD1. Trimming removed 4 bases from V and 3 bases from J; junction bases left unmatched: 14. The CDR3 is 18 residues long. Germline values: CDR1 SGHTS, CDR2 YDEGEE. CDR3 nucleotides: TGTGCCAGCAGCGTATTTTTAGGGACAGGGACGGACTACAATGAGCAGTTCTTC. Its translation is CASSVFLGTGTDYNEQFF.

The table lists this clonotype with many counts. The chain carries TRBV7-2 and TRBJ2-7; 9 nucleotides align to TRBD1. The junction had 5 bases not matched to a gene; V was cut back by 3 bases and J by 2 bases. Looked up from germline, CDR1 is SGHTA and CDR2 is FQGNSA. The CDR3 is 15 amino acids. This CDR3 reads CASSFGQGMTYEQYF. The CDR3 DNA sequence: TGTGCCAGCAGCTTCGGACAGGGGATGACCTACGAGCAGTACTTC.

This clonotype has at least ten counts. V usage is TRBV7-2 and J usage is TRBJ1-2; no clear D gene. Germline values: CDR1 SGHTA, CDR2 FQGNSA. The V and J ends lost 0 bases and 4 bases respectively, with 9 bases between them. The CDR3 has 14 residues. CDR3 region: CASSLAWALYGYTF. In DNA form, the CDR3 reads TGTGCCAGCAGCTTAGCGTGGGCGCTCTATGGCTACACCTTC.

This clonotype has only a few counts. J is TRBJ1-2 and V is TRBV12-3 or TRBV12-4; tentatively, D is TRBD1 (5 bases). Trimming took 8 bases from V and 7 from J, leaving 20 bases between them. This CDR3 spans 14 amino acids. The DNA for the CDR3 is TGTGCCAGCTTCGGGGACCGACGATTCCGTGGCTACACCTTC. Translating gives CASFGDRRFRGYTF.

V is TRBV20-1 and J is TRBJ2-7; TRBD2 is a possible D gene (5 bases). Germline V gene data show CDR1 as DFQATT and CDR2 as SNEGSKA (reference sequence). Trimming left V 5 bases short and J 5 bases short, with 16 bases between. The CDR3 is 13 residues long. CDR3 region: CSAPAGSRNEQYF. In DNA, the CDR3 is TGCAGTGCTCCCGCGGGTTCAAGGAACGAGCAGTACTTC.

In its sample, this clonotype was seen many times. The genes are TRBV7-8 and TRBJ2-2, with 9 bases lining up with TRBD2. V trimming: 4 bases; J trimming: 2 bases; junction bases outside the gene matches: 5. The length of the CDR3 is 16 residues. Germline-derived CDR1 and CDR2 are SGHVS and FQNEAQ. CDR3 sequence (DNA): TGTGCCAGCAGCTCCCTAGCGGGGCGCAACACCGGGGAGCTGTTTTTT. Residues: CASSSLAGRNTGELFF.

The J gene is TRBJ2-7, the V gene TRBV20-1; 10 positions match TRBD2. Germline V gene data show CDR1 as DFQATT and CDR2 as SNEGSKA (reference sequence). This CDR3 is built from 16 residues. Germline trimming cut 0 bases from V and 1 base from J; bases unmatched to any gene: 6. This chain's CDR3 is CSARDLSSGGSYEQYF. The DNA for the CDR3 is TGCAGTGCTAGAGATCTAAGTAGCGGGGGGTCCTACGAGCAGTACTTC.

This clonotype was seen a few times. This chain uses TRBV4-2 with TRBJ1-2; D is unclear. The germline V gene encodes CDR1 LGHNA and CDR2 YNFKEQ. V gave up 0 bases and J gave up 3 bases, with 14 bases separating them. CDR3 length: 16 residues. The CDR3, as DNA: TGTGCCAGCAGCCAAGATTACGCAACAGAGTACTATGGCTACACCTTC. Residues: CASSQDYATEYYGYTF.

This clonotype was observed a few times. V gene TRBV9 combines with J gene TRBJ2-7, with no clear D. CDR1 and CDR2 from the germline V gene are SGDLS and YYNGEE. V was shortened by 3 bases and J by 1 base, with 14 bases between the two germline ends. The CDR3 loop spans 15 amino acids. This CDR3 is CASSATPRESYEQYF. Here the CDR3 DNA reads TGTGCCAGCAGCGCCACTCCGCGAGAGTCCTACGAGCAGTACTTC.

Many counts were recorded for this clonotype. The J gene is TRBJ2-7, the V gene TRBV12-3 or TRBV12-4, with a tentative D call TRBD2 (7 bases). Trimming took 5 bases from V and 3 from J, leaving 17 bases between them. The CDR3 covers 15 residues. CDR3: CASSRRGGGNYEQYF. In nucleotides, the CDR3 is TGTGCCAGCAGTCGAAGGGGCGGGGGCAACTACGAGCAGTACTTC.

V usage is TRBV6-6 and J usage is TRBJ2-1, with 9 bases lining up with TRBD2. There are 15 residues in the CDR3. The germline CDR1 and CDR2 sequences are MNHNY and SVGAGI (reference sequence). V dropped 0 bases and J dropped 7; count of bases not matched to a gene: 4. In nucleotides, the CDR3 is TGTGCCAGCAGTTACTCGGGCGGGGGGGTGAATGAGCAGTTCTTC. Amino acids: CASSYSGGGVNEQFF.

The chain has TRBV12-3 or TRBV12-4 and TRBJ2-2, with 8 bases identical to TRBD1. The CDR3 is made up of 17 amino acids. The junction had 12 bases not matched to a gene; V was cut back by 4 bases and J by 5 bases. This CDR3 is CASSSPSGTGRTGELFF. The DNA for the CDR3 is TGTGCCAGCAGTTCACCCTCCGGGACAGGACGTACCGGGGAGCTGTTTTTT.

The DNA for the CDR3 is TGCGCCAGCAGCTTGGGCGTTGGTGCGGCCGGGGAGCTGTTTTTT. Translated, it gives CASSLGVGAAGELFF. The rearrangement uses TRBV5-1 and TRBJ2-2; D gene unclear. CDR3 length: 15 amino acids. From germline, CDR1 is SGHRS and CDR2 YFSETQ. V was shortened by 0 bases and J by 6 bases, with 12 bases between the two germline ends.

This clonotype has more than one count but fewer than ten. The CDR3, as DNA: TGTGCCAGCAGTGACGGGGTGGACGTTACGCAGTATTTT. Translation gives CASSDGVDVTQYF. The chain has TRBV2 and TRBJ2-3; D is possibly TRBD2 (5 bases). V lost 3 bases, J lost 8 bases, and 12 bases lay in between. Germline-derived CDR1 and CDR2 are SNHLY and FYNNEI. The CDR3 covers 13 residues.

This clonotype was recorded a few times. The V and J genes are TRBV3-1 and TRBJ2-4; D might be TRBD1 or TRBD2, each matching 5 bases. The CDR3 sequence is 13 residues long. V shed 2 bases and J shed 6 bases, with 8 bases lying between them. Germline assignment: CDR1 LGHDT and CDR2 YNNKEL (reference sequence). CDR3 DNA: TGTGCCAGCAGCCAAAATGGGGGAAACATTCAGTACTTC. This gives the protein CASSQNGGNIQYF.

This clonotype was seen repeatedly, ten times or more. The V call is TRBV12-3 or TRBV12-4, the J call TRBJ1-4, with TRBD1 identical over 11 bases. The ends lost 4 bases at V and 5 bases at J; junction bases unmatched: 3. This CDR3 region has 15 residues. In nucleotides, the CDR3 is TGTGCCAGCAGTTCGAGGGACAGGGGGAATGAAAAACTGTTTTTT. This gives the protein CASSSRDRGNEKLFF.

As regards this clonotype: Since a much larger clone is just one base distant, this may be a read error. This rearrangement joins TRBV28 to TRBJ1-1; TRBD1 might be the D (6 bases). Between the trimmed V and J ends, which lost 7 bases and 1 base, there was a span of 10 bases. CDR3 length: 13 amino acids. Per germline, CDR1 MDHEN and CDR2 SYDVKM. CDR3 nucleotide sequence: TGTGCCAGCACCTCGGACAGGAACACTGAAGCTTTCTTT. Protein sequence: CASTSDRNTEAFF.